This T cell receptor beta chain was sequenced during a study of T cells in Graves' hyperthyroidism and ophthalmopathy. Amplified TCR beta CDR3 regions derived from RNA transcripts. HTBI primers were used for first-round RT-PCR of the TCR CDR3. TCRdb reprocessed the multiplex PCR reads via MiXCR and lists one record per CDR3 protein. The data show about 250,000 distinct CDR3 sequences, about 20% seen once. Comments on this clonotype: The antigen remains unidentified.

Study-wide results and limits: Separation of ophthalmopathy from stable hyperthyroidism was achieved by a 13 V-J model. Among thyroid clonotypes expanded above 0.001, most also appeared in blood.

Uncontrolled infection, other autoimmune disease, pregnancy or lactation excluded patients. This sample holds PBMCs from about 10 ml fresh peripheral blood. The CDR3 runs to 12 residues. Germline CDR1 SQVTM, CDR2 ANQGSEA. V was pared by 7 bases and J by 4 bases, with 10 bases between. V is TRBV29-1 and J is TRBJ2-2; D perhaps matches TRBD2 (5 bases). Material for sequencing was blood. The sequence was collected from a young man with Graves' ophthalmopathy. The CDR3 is CSGGFGTGELFF. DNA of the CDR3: TGCAGCGGAGGGTTTGGCACCGGGGAGCTGTTTTTT.